These 24 T cell receptor beta chains were all obtained from the same sample, sequenced in a study of shared clonotypes between healthy human individuals. TCRdb keeps only in-frame clones here, not all; method: immunoSEQ multiplex PCR. The data hold approximately 650,000 clones, with roughly 95% observed a single time. CD45RO-negative cells were positively selected for CCR7, leaving out terminally differentiated effector memory CD45RA+ cells. The source material was naive CD8+ T cells sorted from blood. The receptors shown here come from a woman in her 30s in good health.

The table lists this clone with a count of one. The chain is built from TRBV28 and TRBJ2-6, with a tentative D call TRBD2 (5 bases). This CDR3 is built from 18 residues. From germline, CDR1 is MDHEN and CDR2 SYDVKM. V dropped 4 bases and J dropped 0 bases, with 16 bases sitting between them. For the CDR3, the DNA is TGTGCCAGCAGTTCGACGGACGGGGTTAGCTCTGGGGCCAACGTCCTGACTTTC. Amino acid sequence: CASSSTDGVSSGANVLTF.

The rearrangement uses TRBV25-1 and TRBJ1-1; D remains ambiguous. Trimming took off 3 bases at V and 5 bases at J, with 13 bases between the two ends. The germline V gene encodes CDR1 MGHDK and CDR2 SYGVNS. The CDR3 sequence is 14 residues long. The CDR3 region has the DNA TGTGCCAGCAGTGAGGTAGGGAGAGAAACTGAAGCTTTCTTT. Translation gives CASSEVGRETEAFF.

The gene calls are TRBV27 and TRBJ2-7; TRBD2 matches at 8 bases. Germline V gene sequence: CDR1 MNHEY, CDR2 SMNVEV (reference sequence). The ends lost 5 bases at V and 3 bases at J; junction bases unmatched: 6. This CDR3 comprises 14 residues. This chain's CDR3 is CASSNTGTSYEQYF. The CDR3 nucleotides read TGTGCCAGCAGTAACACGGGGACTAGCTACGAGCAGTACTTC.

V and J are TRBV29-1 and TRBJ2-1; TRBD2 agrees at 7 bases. The V gene end was trimmed by 8 bases and the J gene end by 1 base; junction bases not matched to a gene: 5. The CDR3 runs to 13 residues. Germline V gene lookup returns CDR1 SQVTM and CDR2 ANQGSEA. The CDR3, as DNA: TGCAGCTCCAGCGGGGCTTCCTACAATGAGCAGTTCTTC. Residues: CSSSGASYNEQFF.

CDR3 protein: CASSLFVGSGQPQHF. The CDR3 DNA reads TGTGCCAGCAGTTTATTTGTAGGGTCGGGACAGCCCCAGCATTTT. The chain couples TRBV28 to TRBJ1-5, with unresolved D. Germline V lookup: CDR1 MDHEN, CDR2 SYDVKM. CDR3 size: 15 residues. The V end was cut by 1 base, the J end by 7 bases, with 14 bases between.

The chain is built from TRBV6-6 and TRBJ2-7, with 9 bases matching TRBD2. The length of the CDR3 is 15 residues. CDR1 and CDR2 (germline): MNHNY, SVGAGI (reference sequence). V was pared by 6 bases and J by 2 bases, with 8 bases of the junction left unmatched. This CDR3 is CASSPSAGGPYEQYF. The CDR3 region has the DNA TGTGCCAGCAGCCCCTCGGCGGGAGGGCCCTACGAGCAGTACTTC.

The chain recombines TRBV19 with TRBJ1-5; no clear D gene. The CDR3 runs to 15 residues. V dropped 0 bases and J dropped 7 bases, with 13 bases sitting between them. CDR1 is LNHDA, CDR2 SQIVND, per germline (reference sequence). DNA for the CDR3: TGTGCCAGTAGTATAGATCCCCGTTCGGGGCAGCCCCAGCATTTT. Its protein product is CASSIDPRSGQPQHF. Full variable domain (rest looked up from reference TRBV19 and TRBJ1-5): DGGITQSPKYLFRKEGQNVTLSCEQNLNHDAMYWYRQDPGQGLRLIYYSQIVNDFQKGDIAEGYSVSREKKESFPLTVTSAQKNPTAFYLCASSIDPRSGQPQHFGDGTRLSIL.

This rearrangement joins TRBV10-3 to TRBJ2-3; 9 bases match TRBD2. The V and J ends lost 5 bases and 2 bases, in that order; junction bases with no gene match: 5. The V gene's germline CDR1 is ENHRY and CDR2 SYGVKD. The CDR3 spans 15 residues. CDR3 DNA: TGTGCCATCAGTTATAGCGGGAGCCCCACAGATACGCAGTATTTT. Its protein product is CAISYSGSPTDTQYF.

This chain connects TRBV28 to TRBJ2-1, with 7 bases identical to TRBD2. Germline trimming cut 6 bases from V and 0 bases from J; bases unmatched to any gene: 11. Germline values: CDR1 MDHEN, CDR2 SYDVKM. The CDR3 is 17 residues long. CDR3 DNA sequence: TGTGCCAGCAGCCCCACTAGCGACCTTAGCTCCTACAATGAGCAGTTCTTC. Amino acids: CASSPTSDLSSYNEQFF.

This sequence joins TRBV28 and TRBJ2-7, with a possible D match to TRBD2 (5 bases). The CDR3 is made up of 13 amino acids. The germline V gene has CDR1 MDHEN and CDR2 SYDVKM. V shed 4 bases and J shed 3 bases, with 10 bases lying between them. The chain's CDR3 is CASSYSGNYEQYF. In nucleotides, the CDR3 is TGTGCCAGCAGTTACTCCGGGAACTACGAGCAGTACTTC. Supplemented by reference TRBV28 and TRBJ2-7, the full variable domain reads DVKVTQSSRYLVKRTGEKVFLECVQDMDHENMFWYRQDPGLGLRLIYFSYDVKMKEKGDIPEGYSVSREKKERFSLILESASTNQTSMYLCASSYSGNYEQYFGPGTRLTVT.

This clone was observed a single time. The genes are TRBV21-1 and TRBJ2-6; the table's D call of TRBD1 was not tested on the DNA. TRBV21-1 constitutes a pseudogene. The CDR3 spans 20 residues. The CDR3 protein is CASSKLEAGGHYLGANVLTF. CDR3 sequence (DNA): TGTGCCAGCAGCAAATTGGAGGCAGGGGGTCATTATCTAGGGGCCAACGTCCTGACTTTC.

With respect to this clone: The sample carries other DNA sequences with the same CDR3. The chain combines TRBV19 with TRBJ2-7, with 10 bases fitting TRBD1. The CDR3 loop spans 14 amino acids. Germline V gives CDR1 LNHDA, CDR2 SQIVND (reference sequence). V was pared by 3 bases and J by 3 bases, with 2 bases of the junction left unmatched. The CDR3 spells CASSIGTGVYEQYF. The CDR3 bases are TGTGCCAGTAGTATCGGGACAGGGGTCTACGAGCAGTACTTC.

About this clone itself: At the DNA level, this CDR3 is encoded by other sequences in the same sample as well. The chain's CDR3 is CASSLFGGGETQYF. For the CDR3, the DNA is TGTGCCAGCAGTTTATTCGGGGGTGGGGAGACCCAGTACTTC. The chain recombines TRBV27 with TRBJ2-5, with D tentatively TRBD2 (6 bases). CDR1 is MNHEY and CDR2 is SMNVEV in the germline V gene (reference sequence). This CDR3 region has 14 residues. Trimming removed 1 base from V and 5 bases from J, with 11 bases in between.

The rearrangement links TRBV5-1 to TRBJ2-2, with 8 bases identical to TRBD2. The CDR3 has 15 amino acids. Trimming took 0 bases from V and 6 from J; bases not matched to a gene: 4. The germline V gene encodes CDR1 SGHRS and CDR2 YFSETQ. CDR3 sequence: CASSLVSGTAGELFF. As DNA, the CDR3 is TGCGCCAGCAGCTTGGTTAGCGGGACGGCCGGGGAGCTGTTTTTT.

The chain has TRBV27 and TRBJ1-1, with D maybe TRBD1 (5 bases). CDR1 and CDR2 (germline): MNHEY, SMNVEV (reference sequence). The CDR3 contains 15 residues. The V gene lost 3 bases and the J gene lost 1 base, with 12 bases spanning the gap. The CDR3 region has the DNA TGTGCCAGCAGTTTCGCCGGGACGGGGAACACTGAAGCTTTCTTT. Its translation is CASSFAGTGNTEAFF.

The chain recombines TRBV2 with TRBJ1-1; no firm D call. The CDR3 is 11 residues long. Trimming pared 6 bases from V and 6 bases from J, leaving 8 bases between. Germline values: CDR1 SNHLY, CDR2 FYNNEI. CDR3 DNA: TGTGCCAGCAGGGGGTACGCTGAAGCTTTCTTT. Translating it yields CASRGYAEAFF.

The chain uses TRBV27 and TRBJ2-1; the match to TRBD2 covers 8 bases. With V trimmed by 5 bases and J by 4 bases, 7 bases remained unmatched. This CDR3 spans 15 amino acids. In germline, CDR1 is MNHEY, CDR2 SMNVEV (reference sequence). CDR3 residues: CASSSGSKGYNEQFF. The CDR3 DNA follows: TGTGCCAGCAGTAGCGGGAGTAAGGGGTACAATGAGCAGTTCTTC.

This chain connects TRBV19 to TRBJ2-7, with D uncertain. CDR1 is LNHDA and CDR2 is SQIVND in the germline V gene (reference sequence). V lost 3 bases to trimming and J lost 1 base, with 13 bases between them. The CDR3 covers 15 residues. The CDR3, as DNA: TGTGCCAGTAGTATTGGCCTCCAGGTTTCCTACGAGCAGTACTTC. Translation gives CASSIGLQVSYEQYF. Full variable domain (outside the CDR3, taken from reference TRBV19 and TRBJ2-7): DGGITQSPKYLFRKEGQNVTLSCEQNLNHDAMYWYRQDPGQGLRLIYYSQIVNDFQKGDIAEGYSVSREKKESFPLTVTSAQKNPTAFYLCASSIGLQVSYEQYFGPGTRLTVT.

The genes are TRBV4-1 and TRBJ1-2; maybe TRBD1 (6 bases). The germline V and J ends were trimmed by 2 bases and 4 bases, with 8 bases remaining between them. The CDR3 runs to 13 residues. Germline assignment: CDR1 MGHRA and CDR2 YSYEKL. CDR3 bases: TGCGCCAGCAGCCAAAGGGGGAGCTATGGCTACACCTTC. Translating it yields CASSQRGSYGYTF.

This chain joins TRBV6-5 and TRBJ2-7; D might be TRBD1 (6 bases). Trimming took 2 bases from V and 3 from J, leaving 11 bases between them. Germline V CDR1 and CDR2: MNHEY, SVGAGI. The CDR3 length is 14 residues. CDR3 residues: CASSYAEGGYEQYF. CDR3 DNA sequence: TGTGCCAGCAGTTACGCCGAAGGGGGCTACGAGCAGTACTTC.

The CDR3 sequence is CASSLDRQGAPGNTIYF. The CDR3 DNA reads TGCGCCAGCAGCTTGGATCGCCAGGGGGCTCCTGGAAACACCATATATTTT. This chain joins TRBV5-1 and TRBJ1-3; 8 nucleotides align to TRBD1. Looked up from germline, CDR1 is SGHRS and CDR2 is YFSETQ. The junction had 7 bases not matched to a gene; V was cut back by 0 bases and J by 2 bases. CDR3 length: 17 amino acids.

The chain recombines TRBV28 with TRBJ2-2, with D possibly TRBD2 on 5 matching bases. Germline V gene lookup returns CDR1 MDHEN and CDR2 SYDVKM. The CDR3 covers 15 residues. V was shortened by 5 bases and J by 2 bases, with 12 bases between the two germline ends. The CDR3 sequence: CASSPTRRNTGELFF. CDR3 DNA sequence: TGTGCCAGCAGTCCAACTAGACGTAACACCGGGGAGCTGTTTTTT.

The chain couples TRBV7-9 to TRBJ1-5; no definite D call. Germline loops: CDR1 SEHNR, CDR2 FQNEAQ (reference sequence). V was trimmed by 2 bases and J by 2 bases, leaving 4 bases between them. This CDR3 has 13 amino acids. The CDR3 spells CASSLRGNQPQHF. In nucleotides, the CDR3 is TGTGCCAGCAGCTTACGAGGCAATCAGCCCCAGCATTTT.

The chain links TRBV27 to TRBJ1-1; 11 bases line up with TRBD1. The V gene's germline CDR1 is MNHEY and CDR2 SMNVEV (reference sequence). The CDR3 has 14 residues. The trim removed 6 bases at V and 5 bases at J, leaving 5 bases unmatched. DNA for the CDR3: TGTGCCAGCAGCTGGACAGGGGGCGGAACTGAAGCTTTCTTT. It is translated as CASSWTGGGTEAFF.